These 20 T cell receptor beta chains share one sample of origin, sequenced in a study of CD8 T cells in Susac syndrome. An amount of RNA that ranged from about 0.45 to 1 ug was reverse transcribed with random hexamers. MiXCR, applied by TCRdb to the immunoSEQ multiplex PCR reads, yields one record per CDR3 protein. The repertoire holds under 85,000 distinct CDR3 sequences, with approximately 96% as singletons. Input material: CD8+ T cells from PBMCs. These receptors came from a human donor with multiple sclerosis.

The CDR3 spells CSARNRGHMTGELFF. CDR3 nucleotides: TGCAGTGCTCGGAACCGGGGGCATATGACCGGGGAGCTGTTTTTT. The chain carries TRBV20-1 and TRBJ2-2; TRBD1 or TRBD2 may be the D gene (6 bases each). This CDR3 has 15 amino acids. Germline lookup yields CDR1 DFQATT and CDR2 SNEGSKA (reference sequence). Trimming shortened V by 5 bases and J by 5 bases, and 18 bases separated the two germline ends.

The chain employs TRBV27 and TRBJ2-7; 9 bases line up with TRBD2. With 2 bases clipped from V and 7 bases from J, the junction kept 6 bases outside the gene matches. Looked up from germline, CDR1 is MNHEY and CDR2 is SMNVEV (reference sequence). CDR3 length: 14 residues. CDR3: CASSLGLASPEQYF. The CDR3 nucleotides read TGTGCCAGCAGTTTAGGACTAGCGTCTCCGGAGCAGTACTTC.

This clonotype was found once. The gene calls are TRBV29-1 and TRBJ2-7, with TRBD1 matching 8 bases. Trimming took 0 bases from V and 2 from J; bases not matched to a gene: 6. This CDR3 spans 15 amino acids. Germline V gives CDR1 SQVTM, CDR2 ANQGSEA. CDR3 in amino acids: CSVEDIGQGTYEQYF. The CDR3 bases are TGCAGCGTTGAAGATATAGGACAGGGCACCTACGAGCAGTACTTC.

This chain links TRBV29-1 with TRBJ2-1, with 7 bases identical to TRBD2. Germline values: CDR1 SQVTM, CDR2 ANQGSEA. The CDR3 covers 16 residues. The junction had 9 bases not matched to a gene; V was cut back by 0 bases and J by 4 bases. The CDR3, as DNA: TGCAGCGTTGAAGAGCGGGGGAGGGCCTTATACAATGAGCAGTTCTTC. This sequence encodes CSVEERGRALYNEQFF.

Only one count was recorded for this clonotype. The J gene is TRBJ2-3, the V gene TRBV5-1; tentative D call: TRBD2 (7 bases). V lost 4 bases and J 0 bases, leaving 18 bases between the germline ends. This CDR3 contains 17 residues. The germline gives CDR1 SGHRS, CDR2 YFSETQ. The DNA for the CDR3 is TGCGCCAGCAGCCTGGAGGGGGGGGCCACTAGCACAGATACGCAGTATTTT. This codes for CASSLEGGATSTDTQYF.

V and J are TRBV20-1 and TRBJ2-2; TRBD1 is a possible D gene (5 bases). This CDR3 spans 16 amino acids. V was trimmed by 1 base and J by 4 bases, leaving 16 bases between them. Germline CDR1 is DFQATT and CDR2 is SNEGSKA (reference sequence). CDR3 nucleotide sequence: TGCAGTGCTAGAGTCGGGCCAGGGCAGGTCACCGGGGAGCTGTTTTTT. Translating gives CSARVGPGQVTGELFF.

The gene calls are TRBV6-1 and TRBJ2-2; D not resolved. There are 13 residues in the CDR3. Between the trimmed V and J ends, which lost 3 bases and 3 bases, there was a span of 5 bases. Germline loops: CDR1 MNHNS, CDR2 SASEGT. The CDR3 DNA reads TGTGCCAGCAGTGATGGGGACACCGGGGAGCTGTTTTTT. Amino acids: CASSDGDTGELFF.

The chain combines TRBV20-1 with TRBJ2-7; 10 bases are shared with TRBD2. Germline loops: CDR1 DFQATT, CDR2 SNEGSKA (reference sequence). V lost 6 bases and J lost 1; bases outside the gene matches: 9. The CDR3 contains 15 residues. CDR3 bases: TGCAGTGCCCGGGCCCTAGCGGGGGAATCCTACGAGCAGTACTTC. Its translation: CSARALAGESYEQYF.

The rearrangement joins TRBV5-6 to TRBJ1-2, with D perhaps TRBD1 (6 bases). This CDR3 spans 14 amino acids. V was trimmed by 1 base and J by 4 bases, leaving 11 bases between them. CDR1 is SGHDT and CDR2 is YYEEEE in the germline V gene. The CDR3 nucleotides are TGTGCCAGCAGCTTGACACAGGGCCTCTATGGCTACACCTTC. This sequence encodes CASSLTQGLYGYTF.

This clonotype was seen a single time. This sequence joins TRBV15 and TRBJ2-1; 10 bases fit TRBD2. The germline CDR1 and CDR2 sequences are LNHNV and YYDKDF (reference sequence). Losses at the gene ends were 7 bases for V and 6 bases for J; bases not matched to a gene: 9. The CDR3 runs 15 residues. The CDR3 nucleotides are TGTGCCACCAAAGATCCTAGCGGGAGTACCAATGAGCAGTTCTTC. This encodes CATKDPSGSTNEQFF.

This clonotype was counted a few times. The V call is TRBV27, the J call TRBJ2-1; D ambiguous. With 0 bases removed from V and 4 bases from J, the gap between germline ends came to 4 bases. Germline CDR1 is MNHEY and CDR2 is SMNVEV (reference sequence). The CDR3 is 13 residues long. The chain's CDR3 is CASSLSEYNEQFF. DNA of the CDR3: TGTGCCAGCAGTTTATCGGAGTACAATGAGCAGTTCTTC.

The chain carries TRBV14 and TRBJ2-2, with D uncertain. This CDR3 has 12 amino acids. Per germline, CDR1 SGHDN and CDR2 FVKESK. Trimming took 4 bases from V and 4 from J, leaving 4 bases between them. The CDR3 sequence: CASSLSTGELFF. In nucleotides, the CDR3 is TGTGCCAGCAGCCTCTCCACCGGGGAGCTGTTTTTT.

The CDR3 protein is CASSLALSGTGEAFF. The DNA of the CDR3 is TGTGCCAGCAGCTTAGCGCTTTCCGGGACAGGAGAAGCTTTCTTT. The chain recombines TRBV7-9 with TRBJ1-1; 8 bases are shared with TRBD1. This CDR3 comprises 15 residues. Germline loops: CDR1 SEHNR, CDR2 FQNEAQ (reference sequence). The trim removed 0 bases at V and 8 bases at J, leaving 8 bases unmatched. Variable domain in full (rest from reference TRBV7-9 and TRBJ1-1): DTGVSQNPRHKITKRGQNVTFRCDPISEHNRLYWYRQTLGQGPEFLTYFQNEAQLEKSRLLSDRFSAERPKGSFSTLEIQRTEQGDSAMYLCASSLALSGTGEAFFGQGTRLTVV.

The chain couples TRBV27 to TRBJ2-7; no firm D call. In germline, CDR1 is MNHEY, CDR2 SMNVEV (reference sequence). CDR3 length: 13 amino acids. The V end was cut by 2 bases, the J end by 3 bases, with 8 bases between. The CDR3 DNA sequence: TGTGCCAGCAGTTTAGGGGTTGTCTACGAGCAGTACTTC. This sequence encodes CASSLGVVYEQYF.

The V gene is TRBV20-1, the J gene TRBJ2-3; TRBD2 matches 8 bases. Looked up from germline, CDR1 is DFQATT and CDR2 is SNEGSKA (reference sequence). This CDR3 contains 15 residues. V was clipped by 5 bases and J by 4 bases; unmatched bases: 11. CDR3 sequence reads: CSAPWSGSISDTQYF. CDR3 coding DNA: TGCAGTGCTCCCTGGAGCGGGAGTATTTCAGATACGCAGTATTTT.

The chain uses TRBV19 and TRBJ2-1; a possible D gene is TRBD2 (5 bases). Trimming pared 3 bases from V and 0 bases from J, leaving 9 bases between. Germline-derived CDR1 and CDR2 are LNHDA and SQIVND (reference sequence). The CDR3 has 15 amino acids. The CDR3 region is CASSIGESSYNEQFF. The DNA for the CDR3 is TGTGCCAGTAGTATCGGGGAGAGCTCCTACAATGAGCAGTTCTTC.

The chain links TRBV6-5 to TRBJ2-1; 9 positions match TRBD2. The CDR3 has 17 residues. The V gene end was trimmed by 2 bases and the J gene end by 4 bases; junction bases not matched to a gene: 9. Germline V gene sequence: CDR1 MNHEY, CDR2 SVGAGI. CDR3 protein: CASSYGLAGPSYNEQFF. Written as DNA, the CDR3 is TGTGCCAGCAGTTACGGGCTAGCGGGACCAAGTTACAATGAGCAGTTCTTC.

V gene TRBV27 combines with J gene TRBJ1-1; D unclear. The germline CDR1 and CDR2 sequences are MNHEY and SMNVEV (reference sequence). V was trimmed by 5 bases and J by 4 bases, leaving 5 bases between them. The CDR3 spans 11 residues. Written as DNA, the CDR3 is TGTGCCAGCAGTACCCCCACTGAAGCTTTCTTT. It is translated as CASSTPTEAFF.

The chain recombines TRBV11-2 with TRBJ2-4, with 7 bases fitting TRBD1. Germline V gene data show CDR1 as SGHAT and CDR2 as FQNNGV. The CDR3 runs 15 residues. V gave up 5 bases and J gave up 3 bases; unmatched junction bases: 7. The CDR3 sequence: CASSPARDSKNIQYF. The CDR3 bases are TGTGCCAGCAGCCCTGCAAGGGACAGCAAAAACATTCAGTACTTC.

This chain connects TRBV20-1 to TRBJ2-5, with TRBD1 identical over 8 bases. J was trimmed by 5 bases and V by 0 bases; bases with no gene match: 8. The CDR3 totals 15 residues. Germline V gene data show CDR1 as DFQATT and CDR2 as SNEGSKA (reference sequence). CDR3 region: CSARDPGQGWETQYF. CDR3 nucleotides: TGCAGTGCTAGAGACCCCGGACAGGGATGGGAGACCCAGTACTTC.